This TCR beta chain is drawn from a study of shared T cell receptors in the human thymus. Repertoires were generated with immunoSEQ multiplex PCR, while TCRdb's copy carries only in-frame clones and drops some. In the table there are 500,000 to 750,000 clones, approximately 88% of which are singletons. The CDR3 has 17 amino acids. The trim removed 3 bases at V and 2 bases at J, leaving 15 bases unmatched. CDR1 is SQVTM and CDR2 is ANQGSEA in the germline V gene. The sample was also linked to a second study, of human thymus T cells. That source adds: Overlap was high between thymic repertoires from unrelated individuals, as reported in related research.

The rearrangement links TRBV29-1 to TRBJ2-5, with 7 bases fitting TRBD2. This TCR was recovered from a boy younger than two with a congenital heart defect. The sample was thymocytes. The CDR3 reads CSVERPGQGGKQETQYF. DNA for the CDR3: TGCAGCGTTGAGCGACCGGGGCAGGGAGGGAAGCAAGAGACCCAGTACTTC. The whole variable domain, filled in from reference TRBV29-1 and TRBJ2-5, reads SAVISQKPSRDICQRGTSLTIQCQVDSQVTMMFWYRQQPGQSLTLIATANQGSEATYESGFVIDKFPISRPNLTFSTLTVSNMSPEDSSIYLCSVERPGQGGKQETQYFGPGTRLLVL.